A single sample gave rise to the 29 T cell receptor beta chains below, sequenced in a study of blood T cell repertoires in COVID-19. The repertoire was sequenced with immunoSEQ multiplex PCR; TCRdb's copy has only in-frame clones and lacks some. Of 150,000 to 200,000 clones listed, 80% to 90% are singletons. The sample was PBMCs or T cells enriched from blood (not recorded which). The receptors originated from a woman younger than 35 who had recovered from COVID-19.

CDR3 sequence reads: CASSRDPSGGSYEQYF. For the CDR3, the DNA is TGTGCCAGCAGCAGGGACCCCTCCGGGGGCTCCTACGAGCAGTACTTC. The chain is built from TRBV5-4 and TRBJ2-7; D is perhaps TRBD2 (6 bases). V lost 4 bases and J 0 bases, leaving 17 bases between the germline ends. The CDR3 runs to 16 residues. The germline CDR1 and CDR2 sequences are SGHNT and YYREEE (reference sequence).

This clone was recorded once. The chain joins TRBV5-4 to TRBJ2-2; 7 bases align to TRBD2. The CDR3 is made up of 13 amino acids. V lost 5 bases and J lost 6; bases outside the gene matches: 4. Germline CDR1 is SGHNT and CDR2 is YYREEE (reference sequence). CDR3 in amino acids: CASSMGGAGELFF. In nucleotides, the CDR3 is TGTGCCAGCAGTATGGGGGGGGCCGGGGAGCTGTTTTTT.

The chain employs TRBV28 and TRBJ2-1, with D tentatively TRBD2 (6 bases). The germline V gene has CDR1 MDHEN and CDR2 SYDVKM. The ends were cut back, 4 bases at V and 7 bases at J, with 20 bases in the middle. This CDR3 has 16 amino acids. CDR3 in amino acids: CASSSFLGGFANEQFF. CDR3 DNA: TGTGCCAGCAGTTCCTTCCTGGGGGGTTTTGCGAATGAGCAGTTCTTC.

The chain recombines TRBV7-8 with TRBJ2-1; TRBD2 is a possible D gene (6 bases). The CDR3 spans 15 residues. Looked up from germline, CDR1 is SGHVS and CDR2 is FQNEAQ. V lost 2 bases to trimming and J lost 3 bases, with 11 bases between them. DNA of the CDR3: TGTGCCAGCAGCTTACTTTTCGGGGGCTACAATGAGCAGTTCTTC. Translation: CASSLLFGGYNEQFF.

The CDR3, as DNA: TGTGCCAGTAGTATTCCCTCGCCGGGACTGGGGATCCAAGAGACCCAGTACTTC. Translation: CASSIPSPGLGIQETQYF. V is TRBV19 and J is TRBJ2-5; the D gene is possibly TRBD2 (6 bases). The CDR3 is made up of 18 amino acids. V lost 3 bases, J lost 1 base, and 21 bases lay in between. The germline V gene encodes CDR1 LNHDA and CDR2 SQIVND (reference sequence).

The chain has TRBV6-1 and TRBJ1-6, with 9 bases fitting TRBD1. Losses at the gene ends were 3 bases for V and 9 bases for J; bases not matched to a gene: 12. CDR3 length: 17 residues. Germline loops: CDR1 MNHNS, CDR2 SASEGT. CDR3 sequence: CASSDHPPRTGASPLHF. CDR3 sequence (DNA): TGTGCCAGCAGTGACCACCCTCCGAGGACAGGGGCTTCACCCCTCCACTTT.

This clone was seen only once. This chain uses TRBV30 with TRBJ2-7, with 9 bases matching TRBD2. The CDR3 length is 14 residues. The V and J ends lost 4 bases and 5 bases, in that order; junction bases with no gene match: 9. Germline V gene sequence: CDR1 GTSNPN, CDR2 SVGIG (reference sequence). The CDR3 DNA is TGTGCCTGGACCCCCGGGACTAGCAACCACGAGCAGTACTTC. Translation: CAWTPGTSNHEQYF.

The chain employs TRBV7-2 and TRBJ1-1; D unclear. The germline V and J ends were trimmed by 6 bases and 4 bases, with 12 bases remaining between them. Per germline, CDR1 SGHTA and CDR2 FQGNSA. The CDR3 runs 13 residues. Written as DNA, the CDR3 is TGTGCCAGCAGTTCGGACCGGGGCACTGAAGCTTTCTTT. Its translation: CASSSDRGTEAFF. Full variable domain (missing parts from reference TRBV7-2 and TRBJ1-1): GAGVSQSPSNKVTEKGKDVELRCDPISGHTALYWYRQSLGQGLEFLIYFQGNSAPDKSGLPSDRFSAERTGGSVSTLTIQRTQQEDSAVYLCASSSDRGTEAFFGQGTRLTVV.

The J gene is TRBJ2-7, the V gene TRBV19, with D unresolved. Germline V gives CDR1 LNHDA, CDR2 SQIVND (reference sequence). CDR3 length: 13 residues. Trimming pared 5 bases from V and 4 bases from J, leaving 12 bases between. CDR3 in amino acids: CASSGASRYEQYF. CDR3 nucleotide sequence: TGTGCCAGTAGTGGAGCCTCTCGGTACGAGCAGTACTTC. Combining the CDR3 with reference TRBV19 and TRBJ2-7 gives the whole variable domain DGGITQSPKYLFRKEGQNVTLSCEQNLNHDAMYWYRQDPGQGLRLIYYSQIVNDFQKGDIAEGYSVSREKKESFPLTVTSAQKNPTAFYLCASSGASRYEQYFGPGTRLTVT.

J is TRBJ1-4 and V is TRBV4-3, with D unclear. Germline CDR1 and CDR2: LGHNA and YSLEER. V was clipped by 0 bases and J by 7 bases, with 6 bases between them. The CDR3 contains 13 residues. The CDR3 region has the DNA TGCGCCAGCAGCCAAGAAGGAGGTGAAAAACTGTTTTTT. Translation: CASSQEGGEKLFF.

The chain links TRBV2 to TRBJ2-6; no definite D call. Per germline, CDR1 SNHLY and CDR2 FYNNEI. Deletions cut 4 bases from V and 1 base from J, with 5 bases between. The CDR3 runs 14 residues. CDR3 loop: CASSGRSGANVLTF. The DNA for the CDR3 is TGTGCCAGCAGTGGCCGGTCTGGGGCCAACGTCCTGACTTTC.

The chain combines TRBV15 with TRBJ1-1; D uncertain. Germline CDR1 is LNHNV and CDR2 is YYDKDF (reference sequence). The CDR3 consists of 11 residues. V was cut by 4 bases and J by 3 bases, with 3 bases left in between. This CDR3 is CATSTDTEAFF. The CDR3 nucleotides read TGTGCCACCAGCACTGACACTGAAGCTTTCTTT.

The chain combines TRBV5-6 with TRBJ2-2, with 8 bases fitting TRBD2. CDR1 is SGHDT and CDR2 is YYEEEE in the germline V gene. This CDR3 is 16 amino acids long. J was trimmed by 1 base and V by 4 bases; bases with no gene match: 6. The CDR3 bases are TGTGCCAGCAGCACGGGAGGGATACTGAACACCGGGGAGCTGTTTTTT. Encoded protein: CASSTGGILNTGELFF. Based on the CDR3 plus reference TRBV5-6 and TRBJ2-2, the full variable domain is DAGVTQSPTHLIKTRGQQVTLRCSPKSGHDTVSWYQQALGQGPQFIFQYYEEEERQRGNFPDRFSGHQFPNYSSELNVNALLLGDSALYLCASSTGGILNTGELFFGEGSRLTVL.

The chain recombines TRBV5-6 with TRBJ2-2, with D unclear. The CDR3 spans 16 residues. Per germline, CDR1 SGHDT and CDR2 YYEEEE. V lost 1 base, J lost 1 base, and 11 bases lay in between. The CDR3 reads CASSLNVWQNTGELFF. For the CDR3, the DNA is TGTGCCAGCAGCTTGAACGTTTGGCAGAACACCGGGGAGCTGTTTTTT.

The rearrangement uses TRBV28 and TRBJ1-1; the D is unclear. The CDR3 sequence is 12 residues long. V lost 3 bases, J lost 7 bases, and 9 bases lay in between. Germline loops: CDR1 MDHEN, CDR2 SYDVKM. In DNA form, the CDR3 reads TGTGCCAGCAGTTTTATGGAGATTGAAGCTTTCTTT. This sequence encodes CASSFMEIEAFF.

Here the CDR3 reads CAGRAGGVNEQFF. The CDR3, as DNA: TGTGCCGGACGGGCGGGGGGGGTCAATGAGCAGTTCTTC. This chain connects TRBV30 to TRBJ2-1, with 9 bases identical to TRBD2. There are 13 residues in the CDR3. The germline CDR1 and CDR2 sequences are GTSNPN and SVGIG (reference sequence). The V and J ends lost 8 bases and 6 bases, in that order; junction bases with no gene match: 8.

The chain couples TRBV6-5 to TRBJ2-7, with 7 bases fitting TRBD1. Germline loops: CDR1 MNHEY, CDR2 SVGAGI. With 6 bases clipped from V and 6 bases from J, the junction kept 8 bases outside the gene matches. The CDR3 has 13 residues. The CDR3 protein is CASRKTGSGEQYF. Here the CDR3 DNA reads TGTGCCAGCAGGAAGACAGGGTCTGGCGAGCAGTACTTC.

This chain uses TRBV2 with TRBJ1-6, with D perhaps matching TRBD1 (5 bases). The length of the CDR3 is 15 residues. V was cut by 4 bases and J by 6 bases, with 13 bases left in between. Per germline, CDR1 SNHLY and CDR2 FYNNEI. This chain's CDR3 is CASSVGRGGNSPLHF. The CDR3 nucleotides are TGTGCCAGCAGTGTCGGGAGGGGAGGTAATTCACCCCTCCACTTT.

This sequence joins TRBV6-1 and TRBJ2-3; 12 bases map to TRBD2. The V gene's germline CDR1 is MNHNS and CDR2 SASEGT. V shed 3 bases and J 2 bases; nucleotides not matched to a gene: 3. This CDR3 spans 16 amino acids. CDR3 DNA sequence: TGTGCCAGCAGTGAGACTAGCGGGGGACCCACAGATACGCAGTATTTT. Translated: CASSETSGGPTDTQYF.

This clone was picked up one time. The V call is TRBV10-3, the J call TRBJ1-5; D gene unclear. The CDR3 spans 12 residues. Germline assignment: CDR1 ENHRY and CDR2 SYGVKD. The V and J ends lost 5 bases and 5 bases respectively, with 7 bases between them. CDR3 coding DNA: TGTGCCATCAGTAGGGAGGATCAGCCCCAGCATTTT. This encodes CAISREDQPQHF.

This sequence joins TRBV20-1 and TRBJ1-2, with D unclear. The CDR3 runs to 12 residues. V was shortened by 5 bases and J by 4 bases, with 11 bases between the two germline ends. Germline values: CDR1 DFQATT, CDR2 SNEGSKA (reference sequence). CDR3 coding DNA: TGCAGTGCTGGTGGAGGGTCCTATGGCTACACCTTC. Translating it yields CSAGGGSYGYTF.

This clone has a handful of counts. J is TRBJ1-1 and V is TRBV7-8; D possibly corresponds to TRBD1 (5 bases). The germline V gene has CDR1 SGHVS and CDR2 FQNEAQ. The CDR3 runs 13 residues. The ends were cut back, 5 bases at V and 5 bases at J, with 12 bases in the middle. Written as DNA, the CDR3 is TGTGCCAGCAGCCCATCCCGGGGGACTGAAGCTTTCTTT. Its protein product is CASSPSRGTEAFF.

The chain uses TRBV5-4 and TRBJ2-2; D is possibly TRBD2 (5 bases). The CDR3 is made up of 13 amino acids. Trimming removed 4 bases from V and 4 bases from J, with 8 bases in between. Germline V gene sequence: CDR1 SGHNT, CDR2 YYREEE (reference sequence). CDR3 sequence (DNA): TGTGCCAGCAGCCCGGACTTCACCGGGGAGCTGTTTTTT. The encoded protein is CASSPDFTGELFF.

This chain joins TRBV11-3 and TRBJ2-3; 7 positions match TRBD1. Trimming took 6 bases from V and 1 from J; bases not matched to a gene: 4. The germline V gene has CDR1 SGHNT and CDR2 YENEEA. CDR3 length: 14 amino acids. In nucleotides, the CDR3 is TGTGCCAGCAGTCGCGGACAGGGCACAGATACGCAGTATTTT. It encodes CASSRGQGTDTQYF.

The J gene is TRBJ2-5, the V gene TRBV10-3; D gene uncertain. V lost 9 bases and J lost 0, with 8 bases in between. This CDR3 contains 12 residues. Germline assignment: CDR1 ENHRY and CDR2 SYGVKD. The CDR3 is CAIKDNQETQYF. Written as DNA, the CDR3 is TGTGCCATTAAAGACAACCAAGAGACCCAGTACTTC.

For the CDR3, the DNA is TGCGCCAGCAGCTTGGTTGGCGGGGGAAGCACAGATACGCAGTATTTT. Translating gives CASSLVGGGSTDTQYF. This rearrangement joins TRBV5-1 to TRBJ2-3, with TRBD2 matching 7 bases. The CDR3 is made up of 16 amino acids. CDR1 SGHRS and CDR2 YFSETQ come from the germline V gene. Unmatched junction bases numbered 4, after V lost 0 bases and J lost 0 bases.

This chain joins TRBV2 and TRBJ2-7; D might be TRBD2 (6 bases). The CDR3 extends over 15 amino acids. CDR1 SNHLY and CDR2 FYNNEI come from the germline V gene. The germline V and J ends were trimmed by 4 bases and 4 bases, with 17 bases remaining between them. The CDR3 is CASSVFGSTVYEQYF. DNA of the CDR3: TGTGCCAGCAGTGTATTCGGGAGTACGGTATACGAGCAGTACTTC.

This clone occurred once. Here the CDR3 reads CASSPRLAGGIPHTDTQYF. The CDR3 DNA sequence: TGTGCCAGCAGCCCGCGATTAGCGGGAGGCATTCCGCACACAGATACGCAGTATTTT. The chain is built from TRBV9 and TRBJ2-3, with TRBD2 matching 10 bases. CDR3 length: 19 amino acids. Germline values: CDR1 SGDLS, CDR2 YYNGEE. V gave up 4 bases and J gave up 2 bases; unmatched junction bases: 16.

This clone came up a few times. The chain combines TRBV30 with TRBJ2-3, with D possibly TRBD2 on 6 matching bases. Trimming stripped 0 bases from V and 4 bases from J, with 11 bases between. Looked up from germline, CDR1 is GTSNPN and CDR2 is SVGIG (reference sequence). The CDR3 is made up of 14 amino acids. The CDR3 spells CAWSVEGRPDTQYF. As DNA, the CDR3 is TGTGCCTGGAGTGTGGAGGGTCGGCCAGATACGCAGTATTTT.